This is a list of T cell receptor beta chains from one sample in a study of T cell responses to AZD1222 COVID-19 vaccine. Clones were sequenced by immunoSEQ multiplex PCR, and TCRdb holds only the in-frame ones, with some missing. The repertoire has about 130,000 clones, approximately 91% of them found once; the top ten carry over 5%. Sequenced material: peripheral blood, taken 28 days after the second AZD1222 dose. These receptors were collected from an adult who received the AZD1222 COVID-19 vaccine. Both conserved end residues are part of each CDR3. A D gene is named only where the DNA matches it firmly. Clone size appears in some rows only: once, few, many, or a class for an expanded clone.

J gene | V gene | clone size | D gene | CDR3 protein | CDR3 DNA
TRBJ1-4 | TRBV15 | NA | NA | CATSRDRAGRSEKLFF | TGTGCCACCAGCAGAGATCGAGCCGGACGCAGTGAAAAACTGTTTTTT
TRBJ1-1 | TRBV30 | NA | NA | CAWKRGWGGVTEAFF | TGTGCCTGGAAAAGGGGATGGGGGGGAGTCACTGAAGCTTTCTTT
TRBJ2-6 | TRBV5-1 | NA | NA | CASSSTRATSGANVLTF | TGCGCCAGCAGCTCGACCAGGGCTACAAGTGGGGCCAACGTCCTGACTTTC
TRBJ1-2 | TRBV3-1/TRBV3-2 | few | NA | CASSQNYGYTF | TGTGCCAGCAGCCAAAACTATGGCTACACCTTC
TRBJ1-2 | TRBV28 | NA | NA | CATGETAGNYGYTF | TGTGCCACAGGGGAGACCGCTGGTAACTATGGCTACACCTTC
TRBJ2-7 | TRBV27 | few | NA | CASSFVYGPAYEQYF | TGTGCCAGCAGTTTTGTTTACGGCCCGGCCTACGAGCAGTACTTC
TRBJ1-1 | TRBV19 | NA | NA | CASSIVTGGRGTEAFF | TGTGCCAGTAGTATAGTCACTGGAGGGCGGGGCACTGAAGCTTTCTTT
TRBJ1-5 | TRBV5-1 | NA | NA | CASSLDGNGQPQHF | TGCGCCAGCAGCTTGGATGGGAATGGTCAGCCCCAGCATTTT
TRBJ1-2 | TRBV6-1 | NA | NA | CASSEGGKGYGYTF | TGTGCCAGCAGTGAAGGAGGAAAGGGATATGGCTACACCTTC
TRBJ1-1 | TRBV6-5 | NA | TRBD1 | CASSSTGGNTEAFF | TGTGCCAGCAGTAGCACAGGGGGTAACACTGAAGCTTTCTTT
TRBJ2-7 | TRBV3-1/TRBV3-2 | once | NA | CASSHGQVYTYEQYF | TGTGCCAGCAGCCACGGCCAAGTATACACCTACGAGCAGTACTTC
TRBJ2-5 | TRBV7-8 | NA | NA | CASSPTSGIQYF | TGTGCCAGCAGCCCCACTAGTGGGATCCAGTACTTC
TRBJ1-1 | TRBV29-1 | NA | NA | CSVKTGWSGSTEAFF | TGCAGCGTGAAAACAGGGTGGTCTGGGAGCACTGAAGCTTTCTTT
TRBJ2-7 | TRBV6-4 | NA | TRBD2 | CASSAPILVGGRYEQYF | TGTGCCAGCAGTGCCCCAATCCTCGTGGGAGGGCGGTACGAGCAGTACTTC
TRBJ1-2 | TRBV2 | NA | NA | CASSVGGRYGYTF | TGTGCCAGCAGTGTGGGGGGGCGGTATGGCTACACCTTC
TRBJ1-2 | TRBV5-6 | once | NA | CASSLVGSRIGYTF | TGTGCCAGCAGCTTGGTCGGCAGCCGAATAGGCTACACCTTC
TRBJ2-7 | TRBV6-5 | NA | TRBD1 | CASSTGAPVHEQYF | TGTGCCAGCAGCACAGGGGCTCCAGTACACGAGCAGTACTTC
TRBJ1-1 | TRBV29-1 | NA | NA | CSVVQYEAEAFF | TGCAGCGTTGTTCAGTATGAGGCTGAAGCTTTCTTT
TRBJ2-5 | TRBV3-1/TRBV3-2 | NA | NA | CASSRGDNQETQYF | TGTGCCAGCAGCCGTGGGGACAACCAAGAGACCCAGTACTTC
TRBJ2-2 | TRBV3-1/TRBV3-2 | NA | NA | CASSPGHITGELFF | TGTGCCAGCAGCCCGGGACATATCACCGGGGAGCTGTTTTTT
TRBJ2-1 | TRBV5-6 | NA | NA | CASSLMSGIYNEQFF | TGTGCCAGCAGCTTGATGTCAGGGATCTACAATGAGCAGTTCTTC
TRBJ2-3 | TRBV4-3 | few | TRBD2 | CASSQVAGEGTDTQYF | TGCGCCAGCAGCCAAGTAGCGGGGGAAGGCACAGATACGCAGTATTTT